Listed below are T cell receptor beta chains from one sample, sequenced in a study of blood T cell repertoires in COVID-19. Clones were read by immunoSEQ multiplex PCR, and TCRdb kept only the in-frame ones, dropping some. Among 100,000 to 130,000 clones, just over 85% were seen once, and the ten largest hold 2.4%. The sequencing input was peripheral blood. The receptors derive from a human donor in a cohort sampled during active COVID-19. The conserved cysteine and the conserved F or W are not part of the CDR3 here. Each record gives: CDR3 protein, J gene, D gene, clone size, V gene. A D gene is named only where the DNA matches it firmly. A clone size is listed for some rows: how often the clone was seen (once, few, many), or a class if it is expanded.

AWSSAREWVTQY TRBJ2-3 TRBD2 NA TRBV30
ASSRDTEAF TRBJ1-1 NA NA TRBV19
ATSRGDRTDTQY TRBJ2-3 NA once TRBV15
ASSSDRENGYT TRBJ1-2 TRBD1 NA TRBV5-4
ASSQEGQGLNEQF TRBJ2-1 TRBD1 NA TRBV4-1
ASSVVGWAGIDEQY TRBJ2-7 NA NA TRBV9
ASSPGGRVRSYEQY TRBJ2-7 NA NA TRBV5-6
ASSYSGTGGFYGYT TRBJ1-2 TRBD1 NA TRBV6-5
ASSPGKGDGNTIY TRBJ1-3 NA once TRBV18
ASSFLDRGGQETQY TRBJ2-5 TRBD1 NA TRBV6-5
ASSQCLAVNEQF TRBJ2-1 TRBD2 once TRBV23-1
ASRGRGRSGELF TRBJ2-2 NA few TRBV3-1/TRBV3-2
ASMLGGGIMGTEY TRBJ2-7 NA NA TRBV6-5
ASKSGLAGTGELF TRBJ2-2 TRBD2 NA TRBV5-1
AISRSETGKNTGELF TRBJ2-2 TRBD1 once TRBV10-3
AWSVPTGRMNTEAF TRBJ1-1 NA NA TRBV30
ASRPTTGGLAKNIQY TRBJ2-4 NA NA TRBV27
SGLARETQY TRBJ2-5 NA once TRBV20-1
ASSLSYLTGYTEAF TRBJ1-1 NA NA TRBV13
ASSYSNGAGTDTQY TRBJ2-3 NA NA TRBV6-5
ASRLGTGASLGYT TRBJ1-2 TRBD1 NA TRBV19
ASSEVWLAREQY TRBJ2-7 NA once TRBV2
ASSPPPLVGTGELF TRBJ2-2 NA NA TRBV9
ASRKAGTGPGELF TRBJ2-2 TRBD1 NA TRBV6-5
ASSPSGGFANTGELF TRBJ2-2 NA NA TRBV11-3
ASSQESVVYEQY TRBJ2-7 NA NA TRBV3-1/TRBV3-2
ASSVAERDTQY TRBJ2-3 NA once TRBV9
ASSYSISGTGGSGELF TRBJ2-2 TRBD1 NA TRBV6-2/TRBV6-3
ASSPAGGPTGELF TRBJ2-2 TRBD2 few TRBV5-6
ASSAPRASGAGNTGELF TRBJ2-2 TRBD2 once TRBV11-2
ASSSTGLATYNEQF TRBJ2-1 TRBD2 NA TRBV7-9
ASSLDGSYNSPLH TRBJ1-6 NA NA TRBV5-1
ASGAGLYEQY TRBJ2-7 NA NA TRBV28
ASSQGSDTQY TRBJ2-3 NA once TRBV18
ASSDRRDRGRCTEAF TRBJ1-1 NA NA TRBV21-1
ASSRGTGYTIY TRBJ1-3 TRBD1 NA TRBV25-1
ASTPPARDRGHGQPQH TRBJ1-5 TRBD1 NA TRBV28
ASSPGEGLGSPLH TRBJ1-6 NA NA TRBV5-1
ASRDRTFNQPQH TRBJ1-5 TRBD1 NA TRBV2
ASSFGAGSYEQY TRBJ2-7 NA NA TRBV11-2
ASSLLTHGQSGNYGYT TRBJ1-2 NA NA TRBV19
ASSRLARTSYNEQF TRBJ2-1 NA NA TRBV5-1
ASSSPGNTEAF TRBJ1-1 NA NA TRBV7-8
ASSLVPVSGGRYQETQY TRBJ2-5 TRBD2 NA TRBV7-9
ASRERHNSPLH TRBJ1-6 NA once TRBV6-4
ASTGSAGTDTQY TRBJ2-3 NA NA TRBV6-5
ASSLGGDQPQH TRBJ1-5 NA NA TRBV3-1/TRBV3-2
ASSLIGGKQPQH TRBJ1-5 TRBD1 NA TRBV28
ASSGQGGAEAF TRBJ1-1 TRBD1 once TRBV25-1